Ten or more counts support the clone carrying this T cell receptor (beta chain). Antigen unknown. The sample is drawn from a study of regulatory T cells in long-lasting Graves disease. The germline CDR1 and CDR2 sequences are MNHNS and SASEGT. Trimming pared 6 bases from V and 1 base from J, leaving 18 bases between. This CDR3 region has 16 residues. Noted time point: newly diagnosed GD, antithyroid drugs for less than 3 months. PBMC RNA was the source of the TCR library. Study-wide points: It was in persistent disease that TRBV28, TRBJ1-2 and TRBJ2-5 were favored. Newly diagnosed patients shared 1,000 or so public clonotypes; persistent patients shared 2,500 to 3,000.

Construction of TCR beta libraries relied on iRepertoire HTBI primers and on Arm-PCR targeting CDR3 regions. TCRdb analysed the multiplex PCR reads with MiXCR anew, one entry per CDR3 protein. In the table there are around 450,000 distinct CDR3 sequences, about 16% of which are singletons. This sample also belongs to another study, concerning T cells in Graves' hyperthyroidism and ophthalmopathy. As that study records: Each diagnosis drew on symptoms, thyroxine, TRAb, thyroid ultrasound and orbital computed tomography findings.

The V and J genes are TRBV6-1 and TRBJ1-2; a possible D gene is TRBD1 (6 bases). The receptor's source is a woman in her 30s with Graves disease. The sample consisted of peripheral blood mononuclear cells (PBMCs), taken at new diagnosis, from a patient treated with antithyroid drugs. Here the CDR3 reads CASRPDSSRGNYGYTF. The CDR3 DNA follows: TGTGCCAGCAGGCCGGACAGCTCTCGGGGTAACTATGGCTACACCTTC.